Listed here are 8 T cell receptor beta chains from one sample, sequenced in a study of CD8 T cells in Susac syndrome (dated by TCRdb to 2018 to 2020). The method was the immunoSEQ multiplex PCR assay. RNA was extracted using the RNeasy kit, and roughly 0.5 to 1 microgram was reverse transcribed with random hexamers. The public reads were reprocessed in TCRdb via fastp at Q25 and MiXCR, keeping in-frame beta chains. Rows with one shared CDR3 protein collapse into an entry with the most common genes and DNA. The sample yields some 160,000 distinct CDR3 sequences; around 95% were counted once. The top ten constitute less than 0.2% of the sample. The specimen was CD8+ T cells from PBMCs. These receptors originate from a human donor with multiple sclerosis.

The V call is TRBV27, the J call TRBJ2-7; 7 nucleotides align to TRBD1. This CDR3 is built from 14 residues. Germline-derived CDR1 and CDR2 are MNHEY and SMNVEV (reference sequence). Germline trimming cut 3 bases from V and 7 bases from J; bases unmatched to any gene: 9. CDR3 loop: CASSLRGQIWEQYF. The CDR3 nucleotides are TGTGCCAGCAGTTTGAGGGGGCAAATTTGGGAGCAGTACTTC.

The chain employs TRBV7-9 and TRBJ2-1; TRBD2 aligns across 7 bases. The J segment lost 6 bases and the V segment lost 5 bases, leaving 10 bases of the junction unmatched. Germline assignment: CDR1 SEHNR and CDR2 FQNEAQ (reference sequence). This CDR3 has 15 amino acids. The CDR3 protein is CASSPPGTNLNEQFF. The CDR3, as DNA: TGTGCCAGCAGCCCACCCGGGACTAACCTCAATGAGCAGTTCTTC.

This clonotype was detected only a few times. CDR3 residues: CASSPRQASYEQYF. The CDR3 DNA is TGTGCCAGCAGCCCCCGACAGGCTTCCTACGAGCAGTACTTC. The chain has TRBV7-9 and TRBJ2-7, with a tentative D call TRBD1 (6 bases). Between the trimmed V and J ends, which lost 5 bases and 1 base, there was a span of 12 bases. This CDR3 is built from 14 residues. Germline V lookup: CDR1 SEHNR, CDR2 FQNEAQ (reference sequence).

The chain uses TRBV28 and TRBJ1-2; D perhaps matches TRBD1 (6 bases). The CDR3 runs to 16 residues. The V gene lost 5 bases and the J gene lost 5 bases, with 21 bases spanning the gap. The germline gives CDR1 MDHEN, CDR2 SYDVKM. As DNA, the CDR3 is TGTGCCAGCAGTGATTCGGGGGCAGCAACCATTTATGGCTACACCTTC. It yields the protein CASSDSGAATIYGYTF.

The CDR3 bases are TGTGCCAGCAGTCCATCATTACAGGGAAGTAAGTTCTTC. Residues: CASSPSLQGSKFF. The chain links TRBV27 to TRBJ2-1, with D possibly being TRBD1 (6 bases). The CDR3 runs 13 residues. Germline assignment: CDR1 MNHEY and CDR2 SMNVEV (reference sequence). Trimming removed 5 bases at V and 14 bases at J, with 19 bases between.

This chain joins TRBV20-1 and TRBJ2-1; D may match TRBD1 or TRBD2 (5 bases each). The V end lost 0 bases, the J end lost 0 bases, and 9 bases lay between the germline ends. Looked up from germline, CDR1 is DFQATT and CDR2 is SNEGSKA (reference sequence). The CDR3 sequence is 15 residues long. CDR3 loop: CSAREGVSSYNEQFF. The DNA of the CDR3 is TGCAGTGCTAGAGAGGGGGTAAGCTCCTACAATGAGCAGTTCTTC.

This chain connects TRBV27 to TRBJ2-1; a weak D match, TRBD2 (7 bases). CDR1 is MNHEY, CDR2 SMNVEV, per germline (reference sequence). The CDR3 is 14 residues long. The V end lost 6 bases, the J end lost 10 bases, and 19 bases lay between the germline ends. CDR3 sequence: CASSRTWGGREQFF. The CDR3 nucleotides read TGTGCCAGCAGCCGGACTTGGGGGGGCAGGGAGCAGTTCTTC.

Note on this clonotype: One junction end disagrees with the germline gene, perhaps due to a read error. The J gene is TRBJ2-1, the V gene TRBV7-2; 8 bases map to TRBD2. The CDR3 totals 11 residues. The germline V gene encodes CDR1 SGHTA and CDR2 FQGNSA. CDR3 in DNA: TGTGCCAGCAGCCCTCGGGAGGGCCAGATCTTC. Encoded protein: CASSPREGQIF.